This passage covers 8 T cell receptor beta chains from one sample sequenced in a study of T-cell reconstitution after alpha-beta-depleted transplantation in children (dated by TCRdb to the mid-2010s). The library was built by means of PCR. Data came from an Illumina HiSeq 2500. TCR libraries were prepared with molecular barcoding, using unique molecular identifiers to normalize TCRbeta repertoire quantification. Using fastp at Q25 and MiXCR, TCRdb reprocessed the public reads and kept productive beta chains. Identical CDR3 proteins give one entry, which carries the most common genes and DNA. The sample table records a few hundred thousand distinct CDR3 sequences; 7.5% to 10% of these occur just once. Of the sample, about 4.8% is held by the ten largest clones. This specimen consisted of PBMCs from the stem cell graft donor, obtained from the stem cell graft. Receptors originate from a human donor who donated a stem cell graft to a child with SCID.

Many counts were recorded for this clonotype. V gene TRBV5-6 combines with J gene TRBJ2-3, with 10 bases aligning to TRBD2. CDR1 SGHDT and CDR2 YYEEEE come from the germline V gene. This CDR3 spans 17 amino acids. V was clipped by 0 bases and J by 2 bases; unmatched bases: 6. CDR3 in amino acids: CASSLGLLAGLTDTQYF. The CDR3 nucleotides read TGTGCCAGCAGCTTGGGTTTACTAGCGGGGCTCACAGATACGCAGTATTTT.

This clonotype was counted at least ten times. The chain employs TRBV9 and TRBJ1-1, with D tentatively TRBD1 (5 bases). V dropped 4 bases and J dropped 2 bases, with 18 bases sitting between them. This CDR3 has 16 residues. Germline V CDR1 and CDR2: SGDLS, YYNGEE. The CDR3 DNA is TGTGCCAGCAGCCCCGGGGAGGGGATTCGTAACACTGAAGCTTTCTTT. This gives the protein CASSPGEGIRNTEAFF.

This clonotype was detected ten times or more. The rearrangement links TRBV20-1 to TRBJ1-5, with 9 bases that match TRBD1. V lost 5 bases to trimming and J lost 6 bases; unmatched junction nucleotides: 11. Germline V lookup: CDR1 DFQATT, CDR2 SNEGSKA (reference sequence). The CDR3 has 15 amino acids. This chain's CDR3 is CSASPTGGKGQPQHF. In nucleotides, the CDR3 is TGCAGTGCTTCCCCGACAGGGGGAAAGGGTCAGCCCCAGCATTTT.

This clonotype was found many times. The CDR3 coding sequence is TGTGCCAGCAGCGTAGGCGGGGGGCCTTCCAATGAGCAGTTCTTC. It codes for CASSVGGGPSNEQFF. This sequence joins TRBV9 and TRBJ2-1; 8 bases fit TRBD2. With 0 bases clipped from V and 6 bases from J, the junction kept 5 bases outside the gene matches. Germline V gene data show CDR1 as SGDLS and CDR2 as YYNGEE. This CDR3 has 15 residues.

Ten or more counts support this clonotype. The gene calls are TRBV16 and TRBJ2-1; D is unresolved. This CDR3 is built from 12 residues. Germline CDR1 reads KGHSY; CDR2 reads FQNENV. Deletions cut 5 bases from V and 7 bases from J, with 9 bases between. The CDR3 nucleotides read TGTGCCAGCAGCGGCACCGGAAATGAGCAGTTCTTC. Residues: CASSGTGNEQFF. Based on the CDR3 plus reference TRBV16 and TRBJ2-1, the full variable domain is GEEVAQTPKHLVRGEGQKAKLYCAPIKGHSYVFWYQQVLKNEFKFLISFQNENVFDETGMPKERFSAKCLPNSPCSLEIQATKLEDSAVYFCASSGTGNEQFFGPGTRLTVL.

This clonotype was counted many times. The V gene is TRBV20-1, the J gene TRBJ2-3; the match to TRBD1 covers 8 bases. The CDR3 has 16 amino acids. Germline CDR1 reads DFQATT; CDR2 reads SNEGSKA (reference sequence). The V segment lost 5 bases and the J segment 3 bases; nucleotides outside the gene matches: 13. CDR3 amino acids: CSAQIRQGTLTDTQYF. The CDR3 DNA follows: TGCAGTGCTCAAATTAGACAGGGGACATTGACAGATACGCAGTATTTT.

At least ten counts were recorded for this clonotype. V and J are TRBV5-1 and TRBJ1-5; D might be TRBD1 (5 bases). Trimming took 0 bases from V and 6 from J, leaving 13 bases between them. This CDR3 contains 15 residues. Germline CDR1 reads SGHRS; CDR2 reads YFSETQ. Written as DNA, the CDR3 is TGCGCCAGCAGCTTGGATCGGGGGGTTGGTCAGCCCCAGCATTTT. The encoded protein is CASSLDRGVGQPQHF.

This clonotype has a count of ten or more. The CDR3, as DNA: TGTGCCAGCAGCTCGCGGGGGACCATCCAAGAGACCCAGTACTTC. This codes for CASSSRGTIQETQYF. The chain couples TRBV7-2 to TRBJ2-5, with 7 bases matching TRBD2. The V gene end was trimmed by 4 bases and the J gene end by 1 base; junction bases not matched to a gene: 6. Germline lookup yields CDR1 SGHTA and CDR2 FQGNSA. This CDR3 comprises 15 residues.